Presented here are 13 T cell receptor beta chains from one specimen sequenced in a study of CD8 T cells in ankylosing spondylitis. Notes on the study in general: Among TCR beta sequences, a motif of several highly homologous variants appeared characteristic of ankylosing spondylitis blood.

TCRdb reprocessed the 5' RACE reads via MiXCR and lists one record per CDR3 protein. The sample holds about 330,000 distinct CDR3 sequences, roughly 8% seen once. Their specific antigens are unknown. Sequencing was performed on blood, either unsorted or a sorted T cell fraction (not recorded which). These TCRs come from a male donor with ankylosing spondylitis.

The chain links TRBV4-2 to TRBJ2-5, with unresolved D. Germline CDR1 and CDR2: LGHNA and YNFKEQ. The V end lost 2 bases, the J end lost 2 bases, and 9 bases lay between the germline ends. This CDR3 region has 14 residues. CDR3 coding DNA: TGTGCCAGCAGCCAACCTCCAAGACAAGAGACCCAGTACTTC. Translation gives CASSQPPRQETQYF.

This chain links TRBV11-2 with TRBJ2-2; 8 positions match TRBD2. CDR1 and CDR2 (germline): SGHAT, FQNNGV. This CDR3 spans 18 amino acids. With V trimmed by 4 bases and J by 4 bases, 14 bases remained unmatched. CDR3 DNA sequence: TGTGCCAGCAGCTCCGACAGCGGGAGAAGTAGGACCACCGGGGAGCTGTTTTTT. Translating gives CASSSDSGRSRTTGELFF. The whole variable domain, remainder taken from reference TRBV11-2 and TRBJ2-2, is EAGVAQSPRYKIIEKRQSVAFWCNPISGHATLYWYQQILGQGPKLLIQFQNNGVVDDSQLPKDRFSAERLKGVDSTLKIQPAKLEDSAVYLCASSSDSGRSRTTGELFFGEGSRLTVL.

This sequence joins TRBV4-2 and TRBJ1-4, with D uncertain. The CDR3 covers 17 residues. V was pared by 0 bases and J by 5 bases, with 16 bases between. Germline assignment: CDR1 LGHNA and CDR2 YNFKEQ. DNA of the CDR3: TGTGCCAGCAGCCAAGATCCATTGGAGGGAAGGAATGAAAAACTGTTTTTT. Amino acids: CASSQDPLEGRNEKLFF.

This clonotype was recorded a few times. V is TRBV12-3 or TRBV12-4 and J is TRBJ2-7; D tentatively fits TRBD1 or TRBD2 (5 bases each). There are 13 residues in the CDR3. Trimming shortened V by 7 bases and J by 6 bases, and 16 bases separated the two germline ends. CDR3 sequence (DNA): TGTGCCAGCACCTGGGCAGGGAGCATCGAGCAGTACTTC. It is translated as CASTWAGSIEQYF.

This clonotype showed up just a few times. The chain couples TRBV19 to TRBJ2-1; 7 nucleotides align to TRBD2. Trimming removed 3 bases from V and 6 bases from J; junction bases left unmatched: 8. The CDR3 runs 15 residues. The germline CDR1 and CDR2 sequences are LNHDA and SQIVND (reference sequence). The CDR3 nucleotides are TGTGCCAGTAGTATTTATGCGGGAGAGTTCAATGAGCAGTTCTTC. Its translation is CASSIYAGEFNEQFF.

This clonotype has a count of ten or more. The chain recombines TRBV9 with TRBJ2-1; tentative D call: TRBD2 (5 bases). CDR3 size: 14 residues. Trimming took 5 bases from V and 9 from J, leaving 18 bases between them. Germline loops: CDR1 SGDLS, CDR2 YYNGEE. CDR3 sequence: CASSRTTQEVEQFF. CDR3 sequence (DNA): TGTGCCAGCAGTCGGACCACTCAGGAGGTTGAGCAGTTCTTC.

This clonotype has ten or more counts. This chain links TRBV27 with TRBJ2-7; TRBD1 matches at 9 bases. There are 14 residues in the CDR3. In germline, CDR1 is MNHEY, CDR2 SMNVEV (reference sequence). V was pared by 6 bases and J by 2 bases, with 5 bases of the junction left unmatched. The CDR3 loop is CASSPGQGTYEQYF. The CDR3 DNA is TGTGCCAGCAGCCCTGGACAGGGGACCTACGAGCAGTACTTC.

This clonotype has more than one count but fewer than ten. This chain's CDR3 is CSAGTGYGIGELFF. The CDR3 DNA follows: TGCAGTGCCGGGACGGGGTATGGCATCGGGGAGCTGTTTTTT. The rearrangement links TRBV20-1 to TRBJ2-2; D is possibly TRBD1 or TRBD2 (5 bases each). Per germline, CDR1 DFQATT and CDR2 SNEGSKA (reference sequence). The V end was cut by 6 bases, the J end by 7 bases, with 18 bases between. The CDR3 sequence is 14 residues long.

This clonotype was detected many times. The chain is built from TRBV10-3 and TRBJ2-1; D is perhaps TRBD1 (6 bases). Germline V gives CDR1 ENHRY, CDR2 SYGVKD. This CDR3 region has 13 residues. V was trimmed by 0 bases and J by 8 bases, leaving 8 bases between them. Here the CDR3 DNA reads TGTGCCATCAGTGAGTCGAGGACAGATGAGCAGTTCTTC. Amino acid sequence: CAISESRTDEQFF.

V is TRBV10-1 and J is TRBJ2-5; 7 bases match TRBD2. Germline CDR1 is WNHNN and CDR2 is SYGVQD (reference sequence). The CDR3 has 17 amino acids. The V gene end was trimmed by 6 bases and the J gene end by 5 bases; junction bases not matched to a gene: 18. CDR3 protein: CASSMRTSMGGIETQYF. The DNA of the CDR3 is TGCGCCAGCAGCATGAGAACCTCTATGGGAGGGATCGAGACCCAGTACTTC.

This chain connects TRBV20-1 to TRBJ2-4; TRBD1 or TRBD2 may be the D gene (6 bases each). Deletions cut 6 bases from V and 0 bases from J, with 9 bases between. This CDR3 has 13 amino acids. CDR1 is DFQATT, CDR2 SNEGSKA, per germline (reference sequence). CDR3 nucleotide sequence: TGCAGTGCGGGGGGCGTAGCCAAAAACATTCAGTACTTC. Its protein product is CSAGGVAKNIQYF.

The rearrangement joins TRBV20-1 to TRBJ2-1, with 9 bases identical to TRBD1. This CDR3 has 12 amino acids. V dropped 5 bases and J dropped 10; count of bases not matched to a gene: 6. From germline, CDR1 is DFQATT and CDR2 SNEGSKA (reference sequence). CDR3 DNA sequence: TGCAGTGCTGATCCAACAGGGGGCGAGCAGTTCTTC. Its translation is CSADPTGGEQFF.

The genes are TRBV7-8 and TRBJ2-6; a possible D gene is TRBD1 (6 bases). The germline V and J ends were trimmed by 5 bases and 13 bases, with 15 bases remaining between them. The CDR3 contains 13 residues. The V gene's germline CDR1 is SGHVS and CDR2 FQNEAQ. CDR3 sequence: CASSVDRNRVLTF. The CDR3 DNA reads TGTGCCAGCAGCGTGGACAGAAACAGGGTCCTGACTTTC.